Shown below are 11 T cell receptor beta chains from a single sample sequenced in a study of blood T cell repertoires in COVID-19. Profiled with immunoSEQ multiplex PCR; TCRdb holds only in-frame clones, not every one. The table lists fewer than 400,000 clones, roughly 86% of them singletons. The specimen sequenced was PBMCs or T cells enriched from blood (not recorded which). These receptors were collected from a woman aged 25 to 45 who had recovered from COVID-19.

Points on this clone: The same CDR3 is also encoded by other DNA sequences in this sample. CDR3: CASSRTSGSYEQYF. For the CDR3, the DNA is TGTGCCAGCAGCCGGACTAGCGGGAGCTACGAGCAGTACTTC. The rearrangement uses TRBV28 and TRBJ2-7, with 13 bases that match TRBD2. V lost 6 bases and J lost 3; bases outside the gene matches: 2. Germline assignment: CDR1 MDHEN and CDR2 SYDVKM. The CDR3 sequence is 14 residues long.

The rearrangement uses TRBV2 and TRBJ1-2; 8 nucleotides line up with TRBD1. After removal of 2 bases from V and 7 bases from J, the junction contained 3 bases not matched to a gene. The germline gives CDR1 SNHLY, CDR2 FYNNEI. The CDR3 has 13 residues. The CDR3 DNA reads as TGTGCCAGCAGTGAACACACAGGGGGTGGCTACACCTTC. Its protein is CASSEHTGGGYTF.

The chain joins TRBV10-3 to TRBJ1-5; D is possibly TRBD1 (5 bases). Between the trimmed V and J ends, which lost 3 bases and 2 bases, there was a span of 8 bases. The CDR3 extends over 14 amino acids. The germline V gene encodes CDR1 ENHRY and CDR2 SYGVKD. CDR3 DNA: TGTGCCATCAGTGATTTAGGGGGCAATCAGCCCCAGCATTTT. Translated: CAISDLGGNQPQHF.

This sequence joins TRBV9 and TRBJ2-3; 9 bases match TRBD1. V lost 4 bases and J lost 0; bases outside the gene matches: 9. The germline V gene encodes CDR1 SGDLS and CDR2 YYNGEE. This CDR3 contains 17 residues. The CDR3 loop is CASSPGQGMLSTDTQYF. CDR3 sequence (DNA): TGTGCCAGCAGCCCTGGACAGGGGATGCTAAGCACAGATACGCAGTATTTT.

This clone was counted a single time. V gene TRBV11-3 combines with J gene TRBJ1-1, with D tentatively TRBD1 (6 bases). Looked up from germline, CDR1 is SGHNT and CDR2 is YENEEA. The CDR3 spans 14 residues. V shed 5 bases and J shed 1 base, with 11 bases lying between them. The CDR3 protein is CASSPGTPNTEAFF. The CDR3 DNA reads TGTGCCAGCAGCCCGGGGACACCGAACACTGAAGCTTTCTTT.

This chain connects TRBV7-9 to TRBJ2-3; D might be TRBD1 (7 bases). V was pared by 7 bases and J by 3 bases, with 17 bases between. Germline V lookup: CDR1 SEHNR, CDR2 FQNEAQ (reference sequence). The CDR3 length is 15 residues. The CDR3 region is CASITGAGGTDTQYF. As DNA, the CDR3 is TGTGCCAGCATCACTGGGGCAGGGGGGACAGATACGCAGTATTTT. Supplemented by reference TRBV7-9 and TRBJ2-3, the full variable domain reads DTGVSQNPRHKITKRGQNVTFRCDPISEHNRLYWYRQTLGQGPEFLTYFQNEAQLEKSRLLSDRFSAERPKGSFSTLEIQRTEQGDSAMYLCASITGAGGTDTQYFGPGTRLTVL.

This rearrangement joins TRBV29-1 to TRBJ1-1, with TRBD1 matching 9 bases. The CDR3 loop spans 12 amino acids. V lost 7 bases, J lost 5 bases, and 5 bases stayed unmatched. Germline V gene data show CDR1 as SQVTM and CDR2 as ANQGSEA. The CDR3 DNA follows: TGCAGCGGATGGGACAGGGATACTGAAGCTTTCTTT. Translated: CSGWDRDTEAFF.

CDR3 loop: CASSYLRSEQFF. CDR3 bases: TGTGCCAGCAGTTACCTACGTAGTGAGCAGTTCTTC. The chain is built from TRBV27 and TRBJ2-1; D uncertain. The V and J ends lost 4 bases and 9 bases respectively, with 10 bases between them. The germline gives CDR1 MNHEY, CDR2 SMNVEV (reference sequence). The CDR3 is made up of 12 amino acids.

This rearrangement joins TRBV7-8 to TRBJ1-5; 8 bases map to TRBD1. The CDR3 is made up of 18 amino acids. V lost 5 bases and J lost 4; bases outside the gene matches: 16. Per germline, CDR1 SGHVS and CDR2 FQNEAQ. The CDR3 DNA sequence: TGTGCCAGCAGCGGAGAAAGGGACAGGCGGTTTGTGAATCAGCCCCAGCATTTT. It encodes CASSGERDRRFVNQPQHF.

This rearrangement joins TRBV30 to TRBJ1-2; D is unclear. The V end lost 4 bases, the J end lost 1 base, and 16 bases lay between the germline ends. The germline CDR1 and CDR2 sequences are GTSNPN and SVGIG (reference sequence). This CDR3 spans 15 amino acids. CDR3 bases: TGTGCCTGGACCCCCGAGCTCCCCGATAACTATGGCTACACCTTC. Translated, it gives CAWTPELPDNYGYTF.

The V gene is TRBV5-4, the J gene TRBJ2-2, with TRBD1 as a possible D gene (6 bases). This CDR3 contains 14 residues. The V gene's germline CDR1 is SGHNT and CDR2 YYREEE (reference sequence). The germline V and J ends were trimmed by 6 bases and 8 bases, with 17 bases remaining between them. The CDR3 sequence: CASTSISGAGELFF. In DNA form, the CDR3 reads TGTGCCAGCACCTCAATCTCAGGGGCGGGGGAGCTGTTTTTT. Filled out from reference TRBV5-4 and TRBJ2-2, the complete variable domain reads ETGVTQSPTHLIKTRGQQVTLRCSSQSGHNTVSWYQQALGQGPQFIFQYYREEENGRGNFPPRFSGLQFPNYSSELNVNALELDDSALYLCASTSISGAGELFFGEGSRLTVL.